The sequence of this TCR beta chain was determined in a study of molecular identifiers for immune sequencing clone quantification (dated by TCRdb to between 2018 and 2020). General notes on the study: For a replicate experiment, RNA from around 20,000 or 99,000 naive CD8 T cells was divided into five aliquots, of which four were sequenced. This methods study benchmarked molecular-identifier clustering-based TCR repertoire sequencing (MIDCIRS) and TCR RNA copy counting, using CD8 T cells to do so. The paper as a whole reports these results and caveats: Without barcode sub-clustering, chimeric consensus sequences inflated TCR diversity; chimeras reached as high as 47%. In CMV-specific effector cells, over 99% of molecules were held by clones above 20 RNA copies, whereas under 1% of molecules were held by such clones in naive cells. The naive libraries included spiked-in Jurkat TCR RNA (roughly nine copies' worth), and this Jurkat TCR RNA is not part of the donor repertoire. A single cell's worth of spiked-in Jurkat TCR RNA was reported detectable even among 850,000 to 1,000,000 naive CD8 T cells. About three recovered TCR RNA copies per cell were obtained by modeling, versus about ten by digital PCR, implying a capture efficiency of approximately 27%. Highly expanded clone sizes could be underestimated if identical TCR molecules share a barcode.

This clonotype was picked up many times. Its antigen has not been determined. Per-nucleotide qualities are absent, and no much larger clonotype sits a single base away. Receptor libraries were prepared by PCR. TCRdb shows the sequencer as NextSeq 500. Bulk TCR libraries were prepared as previously described, using TCR primers listed in Table S5. Total RNA was purified with the Qiagen AllPrep DNA/RNA kit. Before analysis, reads from multiple sequencing runs of the same library were pooled. For the original study's pipeline: Reads were retained only if the reads had an exact TCR constant sequence, and the retained reads were trimmed to 150 nt and grouped according to their 12-nt molecular barcodes. Reads in each barcode group were sub-clustered using a 15% Levenshtein threshold, and a quality-weighted consensus sequence was built for each RNA molecule. Non-functional sequences were discarded, and so were lower-count sequences lying one edit away from another sequence. Based on fitting two negative binomial distributions, any barcode sub-cluster with under 20% of the maximum read count was discarded. Through fastp at Q25 and MiXCR, TCRdb rebuilt clones from the public reads, retaining in-frame beta chains. Merged by CDR3 protein, the rows form single entries marked with the most common genes and DNA. TCRdb assigned the V and J calls; the authors' analysis was not used. Recorded for this sample are over 50,000 distinct CDR3 sequences; approximately 34% of them occurred a single time. The ten largest make up roughly 3.8% of the sample.

Libraries of naive CD8 T cells were built from anywhere between roughly 17,000 and 1,000,000 sorted cells, with 10%, 30% or 50% of the purified RNA used. On a BD FACSAria II, naive CD8 T cells were FACS-sorted as CD8+CD4-CCR7+CD45RA+ and collected into RLT Plus buffer. To test detection sensitivity, Jurkat RNA equal to over nine TCR copies was added to samples of about 17,000-1,100,000 naive CD8 T cells. CD8 T cells were enriched using RosetteSep CD8+ T Cell Enrichment Cocktail and Ficoll-Paque, and the enriched cells then underwent ACK red cell lysis. Trimming accounts for 3 bases at V and 3 bases at J, while the number of junction bases matched to no gene is 2. For CDR1 and CDR2, the germline V gene (reference sequence) lists DFQATT and SNEGSKA. The CDR3 numbers 13 residues from cysteine through phenylalanine. Just the 39-base CDR3 DNA is kept, in frame starting at base 1.

The receptor comes from a human donor in good health. Some libraries in this study had Jurkat cell RNA spiked in. The chain joins TRBV20-1 to TRBJ2-7, and 10 junction bases match TRBD2. Material for sequencing was naive CD8+ T cells from blood, with Jurkat cell RNA spiked in. The sample's cell subset or site label is to be understood as: FACS-sorted CD8+CD4-CCR7+CD45RA+ naive T cells. This receptor has the CDR3 CSASGTSVYEQYF. The DNA sequence reads TGCAGTGCTAGCGGGACTAGCGTCTACGAGCAGTACTTC.